The 5 T cell receptor beta chains listed next were all sequenced from one sample in a study of identical twins. TCRdb reprocessed the 5' RACE reads via MiXCR and lists one record per CDR3 protein. The sample lists 350,000 or so distinct CDR3 sequences, 9% to 15% occurring once. The same data also contributed to another study, on yellow fever vaccine responses in identical twins.

The specimen sequenced was CD8+ T cells sorted from blood. Receptors were obtained from a woman aged 18 to 35 in good health.

This clonotype was counted only a few times. The rearrangement links TRBV11-2 to TRBJ2-1; no clear D gene. V was cut by 5 bases and J by 5 bases, with 10 bases left in between. The germline CDR1 and CDR2 sequences are SGHAT and FQNNGV. The length of the CDR3 is 13 residues. The chain's CDR3 is CASSTGFNNEQFF. CDR3 DNA: TGTGCCAGCAGCACGGGTTTTAACAATGAGCAGTTCTTC.

With respect to this clonotype: An end of the junction differs from the germline gene, which may be a read error. This chain connects TRBV5-1 to TRBJ2-2; TRBD2 matches 8 bases. The CDR3 spans 16 residues. Germline V gene data show CDR1 as SGHRS and CDR2 as YFSETQ. CDR3 coding DNA: TGCGCCAGCAGCCCCGCGGGGGGCGCTTACACCGAGGAGCTGTTTTTT. As protein: CASSPAGGAYTEELFF.

This clonotype was found many times. This chain connects TRBV19 to TRBJ2-1, with 9 bases that match TRBD2. The germline V gene has CDR1 LNHDA and CDR2 SQIVND (reference sequence). V was pared by 2 bases and J by 7 bases, with 15 bases of the junction left unmatched. The CDR3 runs 18 residues. CDR3 region: CASSIRLLAGLLGNEQFF. The DNA for the CDR3 is TGTGCCAGTAGTATAAGGCTGCTAGCGGGACTCCTAGGGAATGAGCAGTTCTTC.

This rearrangement joins TRBV20-1 to TRBJ1-6; TRBD1 might be the D (6 bases). This CDR3 spans 13 amino acids. In germline, CDR1 is DFQATT, CDR2 SNEGSKA (reference sequence). The V gene lost 5 bases and the J gene lost 7 bases, with 12 bases spanning the gap. The CDR3 here is CSALRGANSPLHF. For the CDR3, the DNA is TGCAGTGCTCTTCGGGGGGCGAATTCACCCCTCCACTTT.

Notes on this clonotype: Possible read error: a much larger clone is one base away. The CDR3 bases are TGTGCCACCAGCAGAGATGGGAAAAACACTCAGTACTTC. Translating it yields CATSRDGKNTQYF. The chain joins TRBV15 to TRBJ2-4; D call uncertain. This CDR3 has 13 amino acids. Looked up from germline, CDR1 is LNHNV and CDR2 is YYDKDF (reference sequence). Complete variable domain (other parts from reference TRBV15 and TRBJ2-4): DAMVIQNPRYQVTQFGKPVTLSCSQTLNHNVMYWYQQKSSQAPKLLFHYYDKDFNNEADTPDNFQSRRPNTSFCFLDIRSPGLGDTAMYLCATSRDGKNTQYFGAGTRLSVL.